The present T cell receptor beta chain was sequenced within a study of blood T cell repertoires in COVID-19. Across the whole study: From the United States, Italy and Spain came samples of acute and convalescent COVID-19. PBMCs, B-cell-depleted T cells, or T cells were the source of the cDNA or gDNA that made up the material.

This clone was seen only once. The CDR3 has 18 amino acids. The V gene's germline CDR1 is MGHRA and CDR2 YSYEKL. Unmatched junction bases numbered 9, after V lost 2 bases and J lost 1 base. Study processing details: Amplification with reference gene primers provided the estimates of nucleated cell counts. The method was immunoSEQ multiplex PCR; TCRdb's version includes in-frame clones alone and lacks a portion of them. V, J and clone size derive from that table, while D and trimming were established from the DNA sequence. The sample has around 180,000 clones, 88% seen once; the top ten hold roughly 4.7%.

Sequencing was performed on peripheral blood. V usage is TRBV4-1 and J usage is TRBJ2-3; 10 bases map to TRBD2. The clonotype originates from a human donor in a cohort sampled during active COVID-19. The CDR3 DNA reads TGCGCCAGCAGCCAAACCCAAGTACTAGCGGGACGCACAGATACGCAGTATTTT. It yields the protein CASSQTQVLAGRTDTQYF.